The next 23 T cell receptor beta chains were all read from a single sample in a study of OX40 agonist ivuxolimab in advanced cancers. Repertoires were generated with immunoSEQ multiplex PCR, while TCRdb's copy carries only in-frame clones and drops some. This sample has about 70,000 clones, with around nine tenths found just once. Specimen: CD4+ or CD8+ T cells sorted from blood, collected in a trial of the OX40 agonist ivuxolimab. These receptors all come from an adult with an advanced solid tumor such as melanoma, head and neck, liver or kidney cancer.

V and J are TRBV7-9 and TRBJ2-3; 7 nucleotides line up with TRBD1. The trim removed 6 bases at V and 6 bases at J, leaving 6 bases unmatched. This CDR3 is built from 13 residues. Germline V gene sequence: CDR1 SEHNR, CDR2 FQNEAQ (reference sequence). CDR3: CASRRGQWDTQYF. The DNA of the CDR3 is TGTGCCAGCAGAAGGGGGCAGTGGGATACGCAGTATTTT.

This chain uses TRBV6-5 with TRBJ2-2; maybe TRBD1 (6 bases). This CDR3 spans 14 amino acids. Germline V gives CDR1 MNHEY, CDR2 SVGAGI. Trimming cost V 7 bases and J 6 bases, with 15 bases left between them. CDR3 protein: CASIPLGAAGELFF. The CDR3 coding sequence is TGTGCCAGCATCCCTTTGGGGGCCGCCGGGGAGCTGTTTTTT.

As regards this clone: One end of the junction varies from germline; a read error may be responsible. This chain uses TRBV6-1 with TRBJ2-3, with D possibly being TRBD1 (6 bases). This CDR3 contains 16 residues. The V gene's germline CDR1 is MNHNS and CDR2 SASEGT. The CDR3 nucleotides read TGTGCCAGCAGTGGGGGCAGGGCAGGGGACACAGAAACGCAGTATTTT. Encoded protein: CASSGGRAGDTETQYF.

The chain uses TRBV7-8 and TRBJ2-7; D may be TRBD1 or TRBD2 (5 bases each). This CDR3 is built from 14 residues. In germline, CDR1 is SGHVS, CDR2 FQNEAQ. Trimming took 3 bases from V and 5 from J, leaving 14 bases between them. The CDR3 loop reads CASSLVSGTDEQYF. CDR3 in DNA: TGTGCCAGCAGCTTGGTTTCCGGGACGGACGAGCAGTACTTC.

This clone is a singleton in its sample. CDR3 DNA: TGTGCCTGGAGTGTACCCGGCAGAGGGGTTGCAGATACGCAGTATTTT. The encoded protein is CAWSVPGRGVADTQYF. The chain couples TRBV30 to TRBJ2-3, with D perhaps assigned TRBD1 or TRBD2 (5 bases each). The CDR3 loop spans 16 amino acids. Germline CDR1 and CDR2: GTSNPN and SVGIG (reference sequence). V gave up 0 bases and J gave up 4 bases, with 17 bases separating them.

The gene calls are TRBV7-9 and TRBJ2-7, with D perhaps assigned TRBD1 or TRBD2 (5 bases each). The CDR3 runs to 13 residues. Between the trimmed V and J ends, which lost 1 base and 6 bases, there was a span of 10 bases. In germline, CDR1 is SEHNR, CDR2 FQNEAQ (reference sequence). CDR3 DNA sequence: TGTGCCAGCAGCTTAGGCGGGCAGGGCGAGCAGTACTTC. As protein: CASSLGGQGEQYF.

In regard to this clone: The same CDR3 can be traced to other DNA sequences in this sample. The V call is TRBV15, the J call TRBJ1-2; TRBD1 aligns across 8 bases. This CDR3 spans 15 amino acids. CDR1 is LNHNV, CDR2 YYDKDF, per germline (reference sequence). V shed 1 base, J shed 5 bases, and the junction held 6 bases outside the gene matches. The CDR3 is CATSRVAGGRYGYTF. In nucleotides, the CDR3 is TGTGCCACCAGCAGAGTAGCAGGGGGCAGGTATGGCTACACCTTC.

This sequence joins TRBV28 and TRBJ2-7, with 8 bases lining up with TRBD2. The CDR3 has 13 residues. Germline trimming cut 8 bases from V and 4 bases from J; bases unmatched to any gene: 7. Germline CDR1 is MDHEN and CDR2 is SYDVKM. The CDR3 coding sequence is TGTGCCAGCGCGCTAGCGGGCCTATACGAGCAGTACTTC. Translation: CASALAGLYEQYF. Full variable domain (remainder filled in from reference TRBV28 and TRBJ2-7): DVKVTQSSRYLVKRTGEKVFLECVQDMDHENMFWYRQDPGLGLRLIYFSYDVKMKEKGDIPEGYSVSREKKERFSLILESASTNQTSMYLCASALAGLYEQYFGPGTRLTVT.

V usage is TRBV7-6 and J usage is TRBJ1-2, with 10 nucleotides matching TRBD1. V was pared by 5 bases and J by 5 bases, with 2 bases of the junction left unmatched. CDR1 is SGHVS and CDR2 is FNYEAQ in the germline V gene. The length of the CDR3 is 13 residues. The CDR3 DNA sequence: TGTGCCAGCAGCCCGGGACAGGGGTATGGCTACACCTTC. Encoded protein: CASSPGQGYGYTF.

The rearrangement links TRBV25-1 to TRBJ2-7; D is possibly TRBD1 (5 bases). Germline-derived CDR1 and CDR2 are MGHDK and SYGVNS. The CDR3 sequence is 11 residues long. Trimming removed 5 bases at V and 6 bases at J, with 8 bases between. In DNA form, the CDR3 reads TGTGCCAGCAGTCAAGGGGTCGAGCAGTACTTC. It encodes CASSQGVEQYF.

The V gene is TRBV28, the J gene TRBJ2-7; unclear D gene. V dropped 5 bases and J dropped 9 bases, with 14 bases sitting between them. This CDR3 region has 12 residues. The germline V gene has CDR1 MDHEN and CDR2 SYDVKM. The CDR3 DNA is TGTGCCAGCAGTCTACTAAATACCGGGCAGTACTTC. Its translation: CASSLLNTGQYF.

The chain combines TRBV6-1 with TRBJ1-2; 9 nucleotides line up with TRBD1. Trimming removed 5 bases from V and 5 bases from J; junction bases left unmatched: 6. The CDR3 spans 14 residues. Per germline, CDR1 MNHNS and CDR2 SASEGT. CDR3 amino acids: CASSTGGSGYGYTF. CDR3 DNA: TGTGCCAGCAGTACAGGGGGCTCAGGGTATGGCTACACCTTC.

This sequence joins TRBV27 and TRBJ2-1; D ambiguous. Trimming shortened V by 11 bases and J by 7 bases, and 18 bases separated the two germline ends. CDR1 and CDR2 (germline): MNHEY, SMNVEV (reference sequence). This CDR3 is built from 13 residues. The chain's CDR3 is CAAKDHNENEQFF. The CDR3, as DNA: TGTGCCGCGAAGGACCATAACGAGAATGAGCAGTTCTTC.

The V gene is TRBV19, the J gene TRBJ2-7; 8 bases fit TRBD2. CDR1 is LNHDA and CDR2 is SQIVND in the germline V gene (reference sequence). The CDR3 totals 14 residues. With 8 bases clipped from V and 2 bases from J, the junction kept 8 bases outside the gene matches. CDR3 region: CASSSGGGTYEQYF. For the CDR3, the DNA is TGTGCCAGTTCCAGCGGGGGAGGGACCTACGAGCAGTACTTC.

The chain recombines TRBV7-3 with TRBJ2-3; maybe TRBD1 (5 bases). Deletions cut 2 bases from V and 3 bases from J, with 9 bases between. The CDR3 loop spans 14 amino acids. Germline V gene lookup returns CDR1 SGHTA and CDR2 FQGTGA. This chain's CDR3 is CASSLARGTDTQYF. As DNA, the CDR3 is TGTGCCAGCAGCTTAGCTAGGGGTACAGATACGCAGTATTTT.

In this sample, this clone turned up a few times. The chain carries TRBV19 and TRBJ2-1; D uncertain. The V and J ends lost 4 bases and 3 bases respectively, with 4 bases between them. Germline assignment: CDR1 LNHDA and CDR2 SQIVND (reference sequence). The CDR3 consists of 12 residues. This CDR3 is CASSRDYNEQFF. CDR3 coding DNA: TGTGCCAGTAGTAGGGACTACAATGAGCAGTTCTTC.

A single count supports this clone. An end of the junction differs from the germline gene, which may be a read error. The chain joins TRBV5-1 to TRBJ2-7, with D unclear. The CDR3 length is 15 residues. The V gene's germline CDR1 is SGHRS and CDR2 YFSETQ. The CDR3 loop reads CASSLAPAHSYEQYF. The DNA for the CDR3 is TGTGCCAGCAGCTTGGCTCCGGCGCACTCCTACGAGCAGTACTTC.

The V and J genes are TRBV9 and TRBJ1-3, with D unresolved. There are 18 residues in the CDR3. V gave up 0 bases and J gave up 0 bases, with 16 bases separating them. The germline CDR1 and CDR2 sequences are SGDLS and YYNGEE. CDR3 coding DNA: TGTGCCAGCAGCGTAGATCCCCTCCCGGTCATCTCTGGAAACACCATATATTTT. This encodes CASSVDPLPVISGNTIYF.

The rearrangement links TRBV9 to TRBJ2-1; TRBD2 aligns across 7 bases. This CDR3 region has 15 residues. The germline CDR1 and CDR2 sequences are SGDLS and YYNGEE. V dropped 0 bases and J dropped 4; count of bases not matched to a gene: 4. The CDR3 sequence: CASSVGGRGYNEQFF. The DNA of the CDR3 is TGTGCCAGCAGCGTAGGCGGGAGAGGGTACAATGAGCAGTTCTTC.

The chain couples TRBV5-1 to TRBJ2-1, with 12 positions matching TRBD2. Unmatched junction bases numbered 18, after V lost 1 base and J lost 10 bases. CDR1 is SGHRS and CDR2 is YFSETQ in the germline V gene. There are 19 residues in the CDR3. The CDR3 DNA is TGCGCCAGCAGCTTGAGAACTAGCGGGAGGCTCTCCACCGTAGGAGAGCAGTTCTTC. Protein product: CASSLRTSGRLSTVGEQFF.

The chain joins TRBV5-4 to TRBJ1-2; 7 nucleotides match TRBD1. After removal of 3 bases from V and 6 bases from J, the junction contained 8 bases not matched to a gene. The CDR3 runs to 14 residues. The germline V gene has CDR1 SGHNT and CDR2 YYREEE (reference sequence). This CDR3 reads CASSSLQGSNGYTF. CDR3 DNA sequence: TGTGCCAGCAGCTCGTTACAGGGGTCCAATGGCTACACCTTC.

The chain has TRBV7-8 and TRBJ1-3; D remains ambiguous. Between the trimmed V and J ends, which lost 1 base and 4 bases, there was a span of 11 bases. The CDR3 runs to 15 residues. The germline V gene encodes CDR1 SGHVS and CDR2 FQNEAQ. CDR3 DNA sequence: TGTGCCAGCAGCTTAGGACAACTGGACGGAAACACCATATATTTT. Its protein product is CASSLGQLDGNTIYF.

The DNA of the CDR3 is TGTGCCAGCAGTTACTCGCGAGGATCCTTAGATACGCAGTATTTT. Translation gives CASSYSRGSLDTQYF. The rearrangement uses TRBV6-6 and TRBJ2-3, with D hard to call. The ends were cut back, 0 bases at V and 5 bases at J, with 12 bases in the middle. CDR1 is MNHNY, CDR2 SVGAGI, per germline (reference sequence). The CDR3 loop spans 15 amino acids.